What follows are 30 T cell receptor beta chains derived from one specimen sequenced in a study of shared clonotypes between healthy human individuals (TCRdb year 2020). CD8 naive samples consisted of CD45RO-negative cells that were positively selected for CCR7, yielding a CD45RA+CCR7+ population without TemRA cells. Library generation was performed with the immunoSEQ multiplex PCR assay. TCRdb's version of the immuneACCESS table is confined to in-frame rearrangements and falls short of the full clone set. An unresolved V gene accounts for under half of the shortfall where checked; the remainder is of unknown origin. The sample data list about 2.1 million clones, and under 95% of these were observed just once. The ten largest clones capture 1.5% to 2% of the sample. Source material: naive CD8+ T cells from PBMCs. The cell subset or site tag for this specimen amounts to: CD45RA+CCR7+. The receptors originated from a man between 18 and 35 years old in good health. Some clones in this sample may be carry-over from other donors' samples.

V gene TRBV2 combines with J gene TRBJ2-1; no clear D gene. The CDR3 covers 11 residues. Germline values: CDR1 SNHLY, CDR2 FYNNEI. The V end lost 6 bases, the J end lost 8 bases, and 8 bases lay between the germline ends. The DNA of the CDR3 is TGTGCCAGCAGCGCCATTCATGAGCAGTTCTTC. Translated, it gives CASSAIHEQFF.

The V call is TRBV19, the J call TRBJ1-1; no clear D gene. CDR3 length: 16 residues. V lost 5 bases to trimming and J lost 0 bases, with 16 bases between them. Germline loops: CDR1 LNHDA, CDR2 SQIVND (reference sequence). CDR3 in DNA: TGTGCCAGTAGTCCCGCCCGTAAGGGATTGAACACTGAAGCTTTCTTT. Amino acid sequence: CASSPARKGLNTEAFF.

In this sample, this clone turned up once. The chain links TRBV28 to TRBJ1-1, with 8 bases fitting TRBD1. The CDR3 totals 15 residues. Germline CDR1 is MDHEN and CDR2 is SYDVKM. V gave up 4 bases and J gave up 5 bases; unmatched junction bases: 9. CDR3 residues: CASSSRARGLTEAFF. The CDR3 DNA is TGTGCCAGCAGTTCCCGGGCCAGGGGGCTTACTGAAGCTTTCTTT.

This clone has only one observation. V is TRBV4-1 and J is TRBJ1-2; 10 bases are a match to TRBD1. The CDR3 runs 15 residues. V lost 2 bases, J lost 4 bases, and 4 bases stayed unmatched. Germline loops: CDR1 MGHRA, CDR2 YSYEKL. The CDR3 region is CASSQLGQGSYGYTF. The CDR3 bases are TGCGCCAGCAGCCAATTGGGACAGGGGTCCTATGGCTACACCTTC.

Worth noting for this clone: This sample includes further DNA sequences coding for the same CDR3. The V call is TRBV28, the J call TRBJ1-1; D remains unclear. V lost 2 bases, J lost 1 base, and 5 bases lay in between. The CDR3 loop spans 13 amino acids. CDR1 is MDHEN, CDR2 SYDVKM, per germline. The DNA for the CDR3 is TGTGCCAGCAGTTTACGGACGAACACTGAAGCTTTCTTT. This gives the protein CASSLRTNTEAFF.

This chain uses TRBV10-3 with TRBJ1-3; perhaps TRBD1 as D (5 bases). The V gene lost 6 bases and the J gene lost 0 bases, with 18 bases spanning the gap. Germline V gene lookup returns CDR1 ENHRY and CDR2 SYGVKD. The CDR3 length is 17 residues. As DNA, the CDR3 is TGTGCCATCAGCGCCACGGGGCAGGGCCTCTCTGGAAACACCATATATTTT. Translation: CAISATGQGLSGNTIYF.

This chain connects TRBV7-2 to TRBJ2-7, with 7 positions matching TRBD1. Germline trimming cut 5 bases from V and 2 bases from J; bases unmatched to any gene: 6. Looked up from germline, CDR1 is SGHTA and CDR2 is FQGNSA. The CDR3 consists of 14 residues. CDR3 loop: CASSQPGQPYEQYF. In DNA form, the CDR3 reads TGTGCCAGCAGCCAGCCGGGACAGCCCTACGAGCAGTACTTC. Together with reference TRBV7-2 and TRBJ2-7, the CDR3 gives the full variable domain: GAGVSQSPSNKVTEKGKDVELRCDPISGHTALYWYRQSLGQGLEFLIYFQGNSAPDKSGLPSDRFSAERTGGSVSTLTIQRTQQEDSAVYLCASSQPGQPYEQYFGPGTRLTVT.

The rearrangement joins TRBV27 to TRBJ1-5; D gene unclear. This CDR3 contains 15 residues. V lost 0 bases, J lost 8 bases, and 14 bases lay in between. Germline V lookup: CDR1 MNHEY, CDR2 SMNVEV (reference sequence). The CDR3 spells CASSLSAGIGEPQHF. DNA of the CDR3: TGTGCCAGCAGTTTATCTGCCGGGATTGGGGAGCCCCAGCATTTT.

The CDR3 sequence: CASSVGAGRNYGYTF. The CDR3, as DNA: TGTGCCAGCAGCGTAGGTGCAGGCCGAAACTATGGCTACACCTTC. This sequence joins TRBV9 and TRBJ1-2; no clear D gene. This CDR3 comprises 15 residues. V gave up 0 bases and J gave up 2 bases, with 11 bases separating them. Germline CDR1 SGDLS, CDR2 YYNGEE.

This clone was seen only once. The chain joins TRBV6-5 to TRBJ1-2; no clear D gene. The CDR3 sequence is 13 residues long. Germline V gene lookup returns CDR1 MNHEY and CDR2 SVGAGI. The V end was cut by 9 bases, the J end by 6 bases, with 17 bases between. CDR3 loop: CASRVGSENGYTF. DNA of the CDR3: TGTGCCAGTCGGGTAGGAAGTGAGAATGGCTACACCTTC.

The V call is TRBV9, the J call TRBJ2-1; 9 bases line up with TRBD2. This CDR3 spans 19 amino acids. CDR1 and CDR2 from the germline V gene are SGDLS and YYNGEE. V shed 3 bases and J 7 bases; nucleotides not matched to a gene: 20. The CDR3 DNA follows: TGTGCCAGCAGCGCCCCAGTGGCGAGTAGCGGGAGATCCGGGAATGAGCAGTTCTTC. It specifies CASSAPVASSGRSGNEQFF.

This clone was found once. The chain couples TRBV4-3 to TRBJ1-1; D ambiguous. CDR3 length equals 17 residues. In germline, CDR1 is LGHNA, CDR2 YSLEER. V lost 1 base to trimming and J lost 8 bases, with 23 bases between them. The CDR3 loop is CASSQGVPDPSKREAFF. As DNA, the CDR3 is TGCGCCAGCAGCCAAGGGGTCCCAGACCCTTCTAAAAGGGAAGCTTTCTTT.

CDR3 sequence reads: CASSLGTLGSGNTIYF. The CDR3 DNA reads TGTGCCAGCAGCTTAGGGACTCTGGGGTCTGGAAACACCATATATTTT. The V and J genes are TRBV13 and TRBJ1-3; D uncertain. The CDR3 runs to 16 residues. From germline, CDR1 is PRHDT and CDR2 FYEKMQ (reference sequence). The V end was cut by 0 bases, the J end by 1 base, with 10 bases between.

This clone was found a few times. This chain uses TRBV4-2 with TRBJ1-1, with D possibly matching TRBD1 (6 bases). The CDR3 runs 15 residues. The germline V gene encodes CDR1 LGHNA and CDR2 YNFKEQ. V gave up 0 bases and J gave up 0 bases, with 8 bases separating them. In DNA form, the CDR3 reads TGTGCCAGCAGCCAAGAGGGGGCAATGAACACTGAAGCTTTCTTT. Translating it yields CASSQEGAMNTEAFF.

CDR3 sequence: CASSTPRATSDPLYNEQFF. DNA for the CDR3: TGTGCCAGTAGTACCCCAAGGGCCACTAGCGACCCTCTCTACAATGAGCAGTTCTTC. V gene TRBV19 combines with J gene TRBJ2-1, with TRBD2 matching over 7 bases. CDR1 and CDR2 from the germline V gene are LNHDA and SQIVND (reference sequence). The V segment lost 4 bases and the J segment 3 bases; nucleotides outside the gene matches: 18. This CDR3 is built from 19 residues.

V is TRBV19 and J is TRBJ2-1; 13 nucleotides match TRBD2. The length of the CDR3 is 17 residues. Germline CDR1 reads LNHDA; CDR2 reads SQIVND (reference sequence). The V and J ends lost 5 bases and 2 bases, in that order; junction bases with no gene match: 6. The CDR3 sequence: CASSPLGTSGTYNEQFF. The CDR3 DNA sequence: TGTGCCAGTAGTCCCCTGGGGACTAGCGGGACCTACAATGAGCAGTTCTTC.

In nucleotides, the CDR3 is TGTGCCACCAGCAGGCGAGGGGTTCGGGCTTATGGCTACACCTTC. It encodes CATSRRGVRAYGYTF. The chain joins TRBV15 to TRBJ1-2, with D perhaps TRBD1 (5 bases). Germline values: CDR1 LNHNV, CDR2 YYDKDF (reference sequence). V was cut by 3 bases and J by 5 bases, with 16 bases left in between. The CDR3 has 15 residues.

This chain joins TRBV28 and TRBJ1-5; TRBD1 agrees at 9 bases. This CDR3 spans 16 amino acids. Trimming cost V 3 bases and J 9 bases; bases outside gene matches: 12. In germline, CDR1 is MDHEN, CDR2 SYDVKM. This chain's CDR3 is CASSFLGQGIDPPQHF. CDR3 DNA sequence: TGTGCCAGCAGTTTCTTGGGACAGGGAATCGATCCGCCCCAGCATTTT. Together with reference TRBV28 and TRBJ1-5, the CDR3 gives the full variable domain: DVKVTQSSRYLVKRTGEKVFLECVQDMDHENMFWYRQDPGLGLRLIYFSYDVKMKEKGDIPEGYSVSREKKERFSLILESASTNQTSMYLCASSFLGQGIDPPQHFGDGTRLSIL.

The chain couples TRBV5-1 to TRBJ1-1, with TRBD1 as a possible D gene (5 bases). This CDR3 contains 14 residues. Trimming stripped 1 base from V and 5 bases from J, with 12 bases between. Looked up from germline, CDR1 is SGHRS and CDR2 is YFSETQ. The CDR3 DNA is TGCGCCAGCAGCTTGACAGGTGTTAGGACTGAAGCTTTCTTT. Amino acid sequence: CASSLTGVRTEAFF.

The chain couples TRBV29-1 to TRBJ2-1; D tentatively reads TRBD1 or TRBD2 (6 bases each). Germline CDR1 and CDR2: SQVTM and ANQGSEA. The CDR3 contains 16 residues. Trimming left V 3 bases short and J 8 bases short, with 23 bases between. Written as DNA, the CDR3 is TGCAGCGTTGACCGACCCGGGACACCGACGGGGGATGAGCAGTTCTTC. Protein product: CSVDRPGTPTGDEQFF.

J is TRBJ2-4 and V is TRBV5-1; 11 positions agree with TRBD2. V shed 4 bases and J 0 bases; nucleotides not matched to a gene: 9. The germline V gene has CDR1 SGHRS and CDR2 YFSETQ. The CDR3 has 18 residues. The CDR3 sequence: CASSPTSGSSGAKNIQYF. The CDR3 bases are TGCGCCAGCAGCCCTACTAGCGGGAGTTCTGGAGCCAAAAACATTCAGTACTTC.

The count of this clone is one. The gene calls are TRBV6-1 and TRBJ2-7; 9 bases align to TRBD1. Germline CDR1 MNHNS, CDR2 SASEGT. Losses at the gene ends were 10 bases for V and 1 base for J; bases not matched to a gene: 5. CDR3 length equals 13 residues. The CDR3 bases are TGTGCCATCCCGGGACAGGGTTCCTACGAGCAGTACTTC. Residues: CAIPGQGSYEQYF.

This clone was counted a single time. For the CDR3, the DNA is TGTGCCAGCAGCTTAGGTAGGGGCCACAATCAGCCCCAGCATTTT. As protein: CASSLGRGHNQPQHF. This chain uses TRBV13 with TRBJ1-5; tentatively, D is TRBD1 (5 bases). CDR3 size: 15 residues. V lost 0 bases, J lost 3 bases, and 9 bases lay in between. Germline assignment: CDR1 PRHDT and CDR2 FYEKMQ (reference sequence).

The chain is built from TRBV9 and TRBJ2-5, with TRBD1 matching 8 bases. From germline, CDR1 is SGDLS and CDR2 YYNGEE. V dropped 3 bases and J dropped 5; count of bases not matched to a gene: 6. The CDR3 is made up of 14 amino acids. The CDR3 bases are TGTGCCAGCAGCGGAAGGACAGGGAGCGAGACCCAGTACTTC. Its translation: CASSGRTGSETQYF. Drawing the rest from reference TRBV9 and TRBJ2-5, the complete variable domain is DSGVTQTPKHLITATGQRVTLRCSPRSGDLSVYWYQQSLDQGLQFLIQYYNGEERAKGNILERFSAQQFPDLHSELNLSSLELGDSALYFCASSGRTGSETQYFGPGTRLLVL.

This clone appeared once. This rearrangement joins TRBV27 to TRBJ2-1; 7 bases are shared with TRBD2. With 6 bases clipped from V and 0 bases from J, the junction kept 8 bases outside the gene matches. The CDR3 is 16 amino acids. The germline CDR1 and CDR2 sequences are MNHEY and SMNVEV (reference sequence). The CDR3 DNA is TGTGCCAGCAGAGTCCTCGAGCGGGACTCCTACAATGAGCAGTTCTTC. Protein product: CASRVLERDSYNEQFF.

A note on this clone: Other DNA sequences of this sample code for an identical CDR3. The chain carries TRBV28 and TRBJ1-4; D may be TRBD1 (5 bases). CDR3 length: 14 amino acids. Trimming took 3 bases from V and 6 from J, leaving 11 bases between them. Germline CDR1 is MDHEN and CDR2 is SYDVKM. The DNA for the CDR3 is TGTGCCAGCAGTTTCCCGGGGGGAGATGAAAAACTGTTTTTT. Amino acids: CASSFPGGDEKLFF.

The chain is built from TRBV7-9 and TRBJ1-5, with D perhaps TRBD1 (5 bases). CDR1 and CDR2 from the germline V gene are SEHNR and FQNEAQ (reference sequence). The CDR3 has 14 amino acids. V lost 2 bases and J lost 10, with 15 bases in between. In DNA form, the CDR3 reads TGTGCCAGCAGCTTACTGGGGGACTCTCAACCCCAGCATTTT. Amino acid sequence: CASSLLGDSQPQHF. Combining the CDR3 with reference TRBV7-9 and TRBJ1-5 gives the whole variable domain DTGVSQNPRHKITKRGQNVTFRCDPISEHNRLYWYRQTLGQGPEFLTYFQNEAQLEKSRLLSDRFSAERPKGSFSTLEIQRTEQGDSAMYLCASSLLGDSQPQHFGDGTRLSIL.

The chain links TRBV30 to TRBJ1-2, with a possible D match to TRBD1 (5 bases). This CDR3 has 12 amino acids. V was shortened by 5 bases and J by 9 bases, with 16 bases between the two germline ends. Germline loops: CDR1 GTSNPN, CDR2 SVGIG (reference sequence). The CDR3 region has the DNA TGTGCCTGGCAGGGACCCGCGGTCAGCTACACCTTC. This encodes CAWQGPAVSYTF.

This rearrangement joins TRBV28 to TRBJ2-7; TRBD1 matches 9 bases. After removal of 6 bases from V and 4 bases from J, the junction contained 10 bases not matched to a gene. Germline lookup yields CDR1 MDHEN and CDR2 SYDVKM. The CDR3 contains 15 residues. Here the CDR3 reads CASRDGQGSKYEQYF. The CDR3 bases are TGTGCCAGCAGAGACGGACAGGGGTCAAAATACGAGCAGTACTTC.

This clone was observed a single time. This rearrangement joins TRBV12-5 to TRBJ2-3, with D maybe TRBD2 (5 bases). The CDR3 length is 15 residues. Trimming cost V 1 base and J 4 bases, with 12 bases left between them. Looked up from germline, CDR1 is LGHNT and CDR2 is FRNRAP. This chain's CDR3 is CASGLEWGAPDTQYF. CDR3 DNA: TGTGCTAGTGGTTTGGAGTGGGGAGCCCCAGATACGCAGTATTTT.